The 4 T cell receptor beta chains given below trace back to one sample, sequenced in a study of blood T cell repertoires in COVID-19. Libraries were prepared by immunoSEQ multiplex PCR; TCRdb keeps only in-frame clonotypes and omits some of them. The data show 110,000 or so clones, with roughly 81% seen just once and around 3.3% held by the top ten. The sequencing input was peripheral blood. The receptors shown here come from a man aged 40-55 years with acute or convalescent COVID-19.

This chain joins TRBV4-1 and TRBJ2-2, with TRBD2 matching over 14 bases. Germline V CDR1 and CDR2: MGHRA, YSYEKL. The CDR3 has 17 residues. Trimming cost V 3 bases and J 4 bases; bases outside gene matches: 4. The CDR3 region has the DNA TGCGCCAGCAGCCAGGCCGGGACTAGCGGGGGCACCGGGGAGCTGTTTTTT. It specifies CASSQAGTSGGTGELFF.

V usage is TRBV5-4 and J usage is TRBJ2-5, with D tentatively TRBD2 (5 bases). Germline V gene data show CDR1 as SGHNT and CDR2 as YYREEE (reference sequence). CDR3 length: 14 residues. Trimming took 0 bases from V and 5 from J, leaving 11 bases between them. The CDR3 sequence: CASSLDRGGETQYF. The CDR3 DNA sequence: TGTGCCAGCAGCTTGGACCGGGGTGGGGAGACCCAGTACTTC.

This clone was seen just once. The chain carries TRBV9 and TRBJ1-3; possibly TRBD1 for D (6 bases). The CDR3 extends over 14 amino acids. V was shortened by 3 bases and J by 0 bases, with 7 bases between the two germline ends. The germline gives CDR1 SGDLS, CDR2 YYNGEE. CDR3 sequence: CASSEGVSGNTIYF. CDR3 sequence (DNA): TGTGCCAGCAGCGAGGGGGTCTCTGGAAACACCATATATTTT.

This chain links TRBV5-1 with TRBJ1-2; D not resolved. The CDR3 covers 15 residues. Trimming took off 4 bases at V and 2 bases at J, with 15 bases between the two ends. CDR1 and CDR2 from the germline V gene are SGHRS and YFSETQ. This CDR3 reads CASSPNRYLNYGYTF. DNA for the CDR3: TGCGCCAGCAGCCCGAACAGATACTTAAACTATGGCTACACCTTC. The whole variable domain, filled in from reference TRBV5-1 and TRBJ1-2, reads KAGVTQTPRYLIKTRGQQVTLSCSPISGHRSVSWYQQTPGQGLQFLFEYFSETQRNKGNFPGRFSGRQFSNSRSEMNVSTLELGDSALYLCASSPNRYLNYGYTFGSGTRLTVV.